The rows below give T cell receptor beta chains drawn from one sample of a study of blood T cell repertoires in COVID-19. Measured with immunoSEQ multiplex PCR; TCRdb has only the in-frame clones, and not every one. The sample includes about 150,000 clones, roughly 84% of them seen just once. Specimen: peripheral blood. These TCRs come from a man aged 60 to 69 with COVID-19, enrolled during active disease. The CDR3 runs from the conserved cysteine through the conserved F or W. The D gene is left open where the match is weak. Not every row has a clone size; where given, it reads once, few, many or a size class.

DNA: TGTGCCAGCAGCCACCTCCCGGGACTAGCGGGAGGAGAGACCCAGTACTTC; CDR3: CASSHLPGLAGGETQYF; J: TRBJ2-5; V: TRBV14; D: TRBD2; size: .
DNA: TGTGCCAGCACCACAGGAACGGTTACCTACGAGCAGTACTTC; CDR3: CASTTGTVTYEQYF; J: TRBJ2-7; V: TRBV6-6; D: .; size: few
DNA: TGTGCCAGCAGCCAAGATTTACAGGGTTATTGGTATGGCTACACCTTC; CDR3: CASSQDLQGYWYGYTF; J: TRBJ1-2; V: TRBV4-2; D: .; size: once
DNA: TGTGCCAGCAGTCCTGGCGGGAGCAATCAGCCCCAGCATTTT; CDR3: CASSPGGSNQPQHF; J: TRBJ1-5; V: TRBV6-5; D: .; size: .
DNA: TGTGCCAGCAGTGAGTCACAGGGGGTCTACAATGAGCAGTTCTTC; CDR3: CASSESQGVYNEQFF; J: TRBJ2-1; V: TRBV6-1; D: TRBD1; size: .
DNA: TGTGCCAGCAGCCCTGGCGCGGGGGCCTCACCCCTCCACTTT; CDR3: CASSPGAGASPLHF; J: TRBJ1-6; V: TRBV3-1/TRBV3-2; D: .; size: .
DNA: TGTGCCAGCAGTTACTTGACTAGCGGAGACAGCTCCTACGAGCAGTACTTC; CDR3: CASSYLTSGDSSYEQYF; J: TRBJ2-7; V: TRBV6-2/TRBV6-3; D: TRBD2; size: once
DNA: TGTGCCAGCAGCTCAAACTTCGGGACAGCAAATAATGAGCAGTTCTTC; CDR3: CASSSNFGTANNEQFF; J: TRBJ2-1; V: TRBV7-2; D: TRBD1; size: .
DNA: TGTGCCAGCAGCCAAGATTCAGGGAGGAGGGCGAACACTGAAGCTTTCTTT; CDR3: CASSQDSGRRANTEAFF; J: TRBJ1-1; V: TRBV3-1/TRBV3-2; D: .; size: .
DNA: TGTGCCAGTAGGGACACCAGGGGTACTGAAGCTTTCTTT; CDR3: CASRDTRGTEAFF; J: TRBJ1-1; V: TRBV19; D: .; size: once
DNA: TGCGCCAGCAGCGCTCTTGCGGGAGTGAACGAGCAGTACTTC; CDR3: CASSALAGVNEQYF; J: TRBJ2-7; V: TRBV5-1; D: TRBD2; size: once
DNA: TGTGCCAGCAGACAGGGATATAATTCACCCCTCCACTTT; CDR3: CASRQGYNSPLHF; J: TRBJ1-6; V: TRBV6-4; D: .; size: .
DNA: TGTGCCAGCTCACCGGGAGGGTCCGCCCTACCCCTCTACGAGCAGTACTTC; CDR3: CASSPGGSALPLYEQYF; J: TRBJ2-7; V: TRBV18; D: TRBD2; size: .
DNA: TGTGCCAGCAGTTCCCCGACGGGGACAGGGGGTACTGAAGCTTTCTTT; CDR3: CASSSPTGTGGTEAFF; J: TRBJ1-1; V: TRBV6-6; D: TRBD1; size: .
DNA: TGTGCCTGGGTGGGACAGCAGAATTCACCCCTCCACTTT; CDR3: CAWVGQQNSPLHF; J: TRBJ1-6; V: TRBV5-8; D: TRBD1; size: .
DNA: TGTGCCACCAGCAGACAAGGGGGCAATCAGCCCCAGCATTTT; CDR3: CATSRQGGNQPQHF; J: TRBJ1-5; V: TRBV15; D: .; size: .
DNA: TGTGCCAGTAGTCAGGGAACGAACACTGAAGCTTTCTTT; CDR3: CASSQGTNTEAFF; J: TRBJ1-1; V: TRBV19; D: .; size: few
DNA: TGTGCCAGCAGCCCCCCGGCACAGGGCCTTGGAAACACCATATATTTT; CDR3: CASSPPAQGLGNTIYF; J: TRBJ1-3; V: TRBV7-2; D: .; size: .
DNA: TGTGCCAGCAGTCAAGGGATCAGGTCCGAGCAGTACTTC; CDR3: CASSQGIRSEQYF; J: TRBJ2-7; V: TRBV3-1/TRBV3-2; D: .; size: .
DNA: TGTGCCAGCAGGGGGGACAGGGGAACTAACTATGGCTACACCTTC; CDR3: CASRGDRGTNYGYTF; J: TRBJ1-2; V: TRBV28; D: TRBD1; size: .
DNA: TGTGCCAGCAGCCTGGGGGGGGCGTCATCGGGCACAGATACGCAGTATTTT; CDR3: CASSLGGASSGTDTQYF; J: TRBJ2-3; V: TRBV4-2; D: .; size: few
DNA: TGTGCCAGCAGCTTGTCTGGTGCTAGCTTCAATGAGCAGTTCTTC; CDR3: CASSLSGASFNEQFF; J: TRBJ2-1; V: TRBV7-3; D: .; size: .
DNA: TGTGCCAGCGTCCTAGCGGGAGGTTACAATGAGCAGTTCTTC; CDR3: CASVLAGGYNEQFF; J: TRBJ2-1; V: TRBV6-5; D: TRBD2; size: .
DNA: TGTGCCAGCGTAGCGGGAGATCATACAGATACGCAGTATTTT; CDR3: CASVAGDHTDTQYF; J: TRBJ2-3; V: TRBV5-4; D: TRBD2; size: few
DNA: TGTGCCACCAGTGACCGAGCGGGAGGGCCAATCAATGAGCAGTTCTTC; CDR3: CATSDRAGGPINEQFF; J: TRBJ2-1; V: TRBV24-1; D: TRBD2; size: .
DNA: TGTGCCACCAGCAGAGCAGACAGTTCACCCCTCCACTTT; CDR3: CATSRADSSPLHF; J: TRBJ1-6; V: TRBV15; D: .; size: .
DNA: TGCAGTGCGAGTAGTGGAGGAACTAACTATGGCTACACCTTC; CDR3: CSASSGGTNYGYTF; J: TRBJ1-2; V: TRBV20-1; D: .; size: .
DNA: TGTGCCAGCAGCTTAGGATCCCGAGGCAATATGCCCCAGCATTTT; CDR3: CASSLGSRGNMPQHF; J: TRBJ1-5; V: TRBV7-2; D: .; size: .
DNA: TGTGCCAGTAGTCTCCGAGGGGGTGCAACTAATGAAAAACTGTTTTTT; CDR3: CASSLRGGATNEKLFF; J: TRBJ1-4; V: TRBV19; D: .; size: .
DNA: TGTGCCAGCAGCCCCTACTCAGGACAGGACTATGGCTACACCTTC; CDR3: CASSPYSGQDYGYTF; J: TRBJ1-2; V: TRBV27; D: TRBD1; size: .
DNA: TGTGCCAGCAGCGGACTAGCCCCCGGGGAGCTGTTTTTT; CDR3: CASSGLAPGELFF; J: TRBJ2-2; V: TRBV2; D: TRBD2; size: once
DNA: TGTGCCAGTCTCTCGGGACAGGGGATCAATCAGCCCCAGCATTTT; CDR3: CASLSGQGINQPQHF; J: TRBJ1-5; V: TRBV19; D: TRBD1; size: .
DNA: TGTGCCAGTAGTACGACTAGCGGGGACACAGATACGCAGTATTTT; CDR3: CASSTTSGDTDTQYF; J: TRBJ2-3; V: TRBV19; D: TRBD2; size: .
DNA: TGTGCCAGCAGCTTAGTCGCGACAAGCTCTGGAAACACCATATATTTT; CDR3: CASSLVATSSGNTIYF; J: TRBJ1-3; V: TRBV7-8; D: .; size: .
DNA: TGCGCCAGCAGCTTGCCCGTAGGGACAGGGCGCGAAAAACTGTTTTTT; CDR3: CASSLPVGTGREKLFF; J: TRBJ1-4; V: TRBV5-1; D: TRBD1; size: once
DNA: TGTGCCAGCAGCTACAGTCTGGGACAGGGAATATTCAATGAGCAGTTCTTC; CDR3: CASSYSLGQGIFNEQFF; J: TRBJ2-1; V: TRBV9; D: TRBD1; size: .
DNA: TGCGCCAGCAGCCCGCTAGCGGGAGGGTTTAATGAGCAGTTCTTC; CDR3: CASSPLAGGFNEQFF; J: TRBJ2-1; V: TRBV5-1; D: TRBD2; size: few
DNA: TGTGCCAGCAGCCAAGTTTCAGGGGTTCGGAATTCACCCCTCCACTTT; CDR3: CASSQVSGVRNSPLHF; J: TRBJ1-6; V: TRBV3-1/TRBV3-2; D: .; size: .
DNA: TGTGCCAGCAGTGATTGGTGGGGAGACGATACGCAGTATTTT; CDR3: CASSDWWGDDTQYF; J: TRBJ2-3; V: TRBV6-1; D: .; size: .
DNA: TGTGCCAGTAGTGGACTCGGGGAGCTGTTTTTT; CDR3: CASSGLGELFF; J: TRBJ2-2; V: TRBV19; D: .; size: .
DNA: TGTGCCAGCAGCAGCAGGGTCCCAAGAGCTTTCTTT; CDR3: CASSSRVPRAFF; J: TRBJ1-1; V: TRBV5-8; D: .; size: .
DNA: TGTGCCAGCAGCTTGGCACATCCCTACAATGAGCAGTTCTTC; CDR3: CASSLAHPYNEQFF; J: TRBJ2-1; V: TRBV5-6; D: .; size: few
DNA: TGTGCCAGTAGTCATCGACAGGATCGAGTCTGGGCTTTCTTT; CDR3: CASSHRQDRVWAFF; J: TRBJ1-1; V: TRBV19; D: .; size: .
DNA: TGTGCCAGCAAGCCCCTCTCACGGCAGCGAGCTAACTATGGCTACACCTTC; CDR3: CASKPLSRQRANYGYTF; J: TRBJ1-2; V: TRBV2; D: .; size: few
DNA: TGTGCCAGCACTACAGGGGGCCGCAGGGGCGATGAGCAGTTCTTC; CDR3: CASTTGGRRGDEQFF; J: TRBJ2-1; V: TRBV2; D: TRBD1; size: .
DNA: TGTGCCAGCAGGTGGCAGGGATCTGGAAACACCATATATTTT; CDR3: CASRWQGSGNTIYF; J: TRBJ1-3; V: TRBV28; D: .; size: .
DNA: TGTGCCAGCAGCAAACCGGGACTAGCGGGCCGGGAGCTGTTTTTT; CDR3: CASSKPGLAGRELFF; J: TRBJ2-2; V: TRBV7-2; D: TRBD2; size: once
DNA: TGCAGTGCTAGAGATCTAGGCTACACCTTC; CDR3: CSARDLGYTF; J: TRBJ1-2; V: TRBV20-1; D: .; size: few
DNA: TGTGCCAGCAGACCCGGGACAGGGAAGGAAGGAAACACCATATATTTT; CDR3: CASRPGTGKEGNTIYF; J: TRBJ1-3; V: TRBV28; D: TRBD1; size: few
DNA: TGCAGCGTTGCAGGCAGGGCTAGCTCCTACGAGCAGTACTTC; CDR3: CSVAGRASSYEQYF; J: TRBJ2-7; V: TRBV29-1; D: .; size: .
DNA: TGTGCTAGTGGTTTTAGCGGGTTCAGCTCTGGGGCCAACGTCCTGACTTTC; CDR3: CASGFSGFSSGANVLTF; J: TRBJ2-6; V: TRBV12-5; D: TRBD2; size: few
DNA: TGTGCCAGCAGCGTAGGGGACAGGGGCCCTGCTAATTCACCCCTCCACTTT; CDR3: CASSVGDRGPANSPLHF; J: TRBJ1-6; V: TRBV9; D: TRBD1; size: once
DNA: TGCGCCAGCAGCTCTGGACTAGCGGGAGTGGCTGGGGCCAACGTCCTGACTTTC; CDR3: CASSSGLAGVAGANVLTF; J: TRBJ2-6; V: TRBV5-1; D: TRBD2; size: .
DNA: TGTGCCTGGAGTCGGCGGAGCACAGATACGCAGTATTTT; CDR3: CAWSRRSTDTQYF; J: TRBJ2-3; V: TRBV30; D: .; size: .
DNA: TGTGCCAGCTCACCGCAGATGAACACTGAAGCTTTCTTT; CDR3: CASSPQMNTEAFF; J: TRBJ1-1; V: TRBV18; D: .; size: .
DNA: TGTGCCAGCCGGTGGGGGGAGTCCTACAATGAGCAGTTCTTC; CDR3: CASRWGESYNEQFF; J: TRBJ2-1; V: TRBV6-5; D: .; size: .
DNA: TGTGCCAGCAGCTCACAACCTAGCGGGAGGGCCTACGAGCAGTACTTC; CDR3: CASSSQPSGRAYEQYF; J: TRBJ2-7; V: TRBV7-2; D: TRBD2; size: .
DNA: TGCGCCAGCAGTGATTCGACAGGGGGAAATCAGCCCCAGCATTTT; CDR3: CASSDSTGGNQPQHF; J: TRBJ1-5; V: TRBV10-2; D: TRBD1; size: .
DNA: TGTGCCAGCAGCCCAAGGGACACCGACTATGGCTACACCTTC; CDR3: CASSPRDTDYGYTF; J: TRBJ1-2; V: TRBV9; D: .; size: .
DNA: TGTGCCAGTCGAGCCGACTATAACCCGGGTGGCTACACCTTC; CDR3: CASRADYNPGGYTF; J: TRBJ1-2; V: TRBV19; D: .; size: .